Listed here are 18 T cell receptor beta chains from one sample, sequenced in a study of T cells after yellow fever vaccination. TCRdb used MiXCR to reprocess the 5' RACE reads, holding one entry per CDR3 protein. The sample has 300,000 to 400,000 distinct CDR3 sequences, around an eighth seen once; the top ten hold 2.5% to 4%. Specimen: CD4+ T cells sorted from PBMCs, collected 15 days after the yellow fever booster vaccination. All receptors derive from a man aged 18 to 35 who received the YFV17D yellow fever vaccine.

This clonotype was counted only a few times. The chain carries TRBV6-5 and TRBJ2-7, with D perhaps given as TRBD1 or TRBD2 (5 bases each). CDR1 MNHEY and CDR2 SVGAGI come from the germline V gene. The CDR3 runs 16 residues. The V and J ends lost 0 bases and 0 bases respectively, with 12 bases between them. The CDR3 sequence is CASSYSGAGSSYEQYF. CDR3 DNA: TGTGCCAGCAGTTACTCCGGGGCAGGGAGCTCCTACGAGCAGTACTTC.

This clonotype was counted only a few times. The rearrangement links TRBV10-3 to TRBJ2-3; the match to TRBD2 covers 9 bases. The V and J ends lost 6 bases and 0 bases, in that order; junction bases with no gene match: 4. Germline loops: CDR1 ENHRY, CDR2 SYGVKD. The CDR3 runs 15 residues. Here the CDR3 reads CAIRGTSSSTDTQYF. Here the CDR3 DNA reads TGTGCCATCAGGGGGACTAGCTCCAGCACAGATACGCAGTATTTT.

This clonotype occurred many times. The chain uses TRBV5-4 and TRBJ2-4; 9 bases fit TRBD2. The V and J ends lost 2 bases and 8 bases, in that order; junction bases with no gene match: 8. This CDR3 contains 15 residues. Germline V CDR1 and CDR2: SGHNT, YYREEE (reference sequence). The CDR3 reads CASSFIGGGADIQYF. The CDR3 bases are TGTGCCAGCAGCTTTATCGGCGGGGGGGCAGACATTCAGTACTTC.

In its sample, this clonotype was seen many times. This chain links TRBV12-3 or TRBV12-4 with TRBJ2-2; D is unresolved. This CDR3 contains 14 residues. Trimming removed 11 bases at V and 2 bases at J, with 15 bases between. CDR3 nucleotides: TGTGCCTGCGGCAGGCAAATTAACACCGGGGAGCTGTTTTTT. This gives the protein CACGRQINTGELFF.

This chain links TRBV7-9 with TRBJ1-2; maybe TRBD1 (5 bases). Trimming took off 7 bases at V and 0 bases at J, with 21 bases between the two ends. Germline V CDR1 and CDR2: SEHNR, FQNEAQ (reference sequence). The CDR3 length is 17 residues. Here the CDR3 reads CASNSGVAGTSNYGYTF. The CDR3 region has the DNA TGTGCCAGCAACTCGGGGGTGGCAGGAACTTCTAACTATGGCTACACCTTC.

This clonotype was detected ten times or more. The V and J genes are TRBV5-5 and TRBJ2-7; TRBD1 might be the D (6 bases). The V gene lost 0 bases and the J gene lost 4 bases, with 11 bases spanning the gap. The germline V gene encodes CDR1 SGHKS and CDR2 YYEKEE (reference sequence). This CDR3 is 14 amino acids long. The CDR3: CASSLGQGIYEQYF. The CDR3 coding sequence is TGTGCCAGCAGCTTGGGTCAGGGGATTTACGAGCAGTACTTC.

This clonotype was counted between two and nine times. CDR3 residues: CASSPDRMYGYTF. The CDR3 nucleotides read TGTGCCAGTAGTCCGGACAGGATGTATGGCTACACCTTC. The chain links TRBV19 to TRBJ1-2, with 7 bases identical to TRBD1. Trimming cost V 5 bases and J 5 bases; bases outside gene matches: 5. Germline CDR1 reads LNHDA; CDR2 reads SQIVND (reference sequence). There are 13 residues in the CDR3.

This sequence joins TRBV7-2 and TRBJ2-4, with D maybe TRBD2 (6 bases). Germline V gene data show CDR1 as SGHTA and CDR2 as FQGNSA. This CDR3 has 16 amino acids. V was shortened by 5 bases and J by 5 bases, with 19 bases between the two germline ends. CDR3 coding DNA: TGTGCCAGCAGCCCCCCCGGGACTCGATCCCAAAACATTCAGTACTTC. It translates to CASSPPGTRSQNIQYF.

This clonotype was seen a few times. The chain is built from TRBV7-2 and TRBJ2-3; 7 bases are shared with TRBD1. This CDR3 contains 15 residues. V was clipped by 4 bases and J by 3 bases; unmatched bases: 7. Germline V lookup: CDR1 SGHTA, CDR2 FQGNSA. The CDR3 here is CASSSGGPLTDTQYF. The CDR3 region has the DNA TGTGCCAGCAGCTCAGGGGGACCCTTGACAGATACGCAGTATTTT.

Only a few counts were recorded for this clonotype. The chain is built from TRBV20-1 and TRBJ2-3, with TRBD2 matching over 14 bases. The CDR3 consists of 13 residues. Germline assignment: CDR1 DFQATT and CDR2 SNEGSKA (reference sequence). J was trimmed by 4 bases and V by 7 bases; bases with no gene match: 1. CDR3 DNA sequence: TGCAGTGGGGGACTAGCGGGGGCAGATACGCAGTATTTT. It yields the protein CSGGLAGADTQYF.

This clonotype appeared a few times. The chain carries TRBV7-2 and TRBJ2-3; no clear D. CDR1 and CDR2 (germline): SGHTA, FQGNSA. V lost 1 base, J lost 2 bases, and 16 bases lay in between. This CDR3 comprises 17 residues. CDR3 nucleotide sequence: TGTGCCAGCAGCTTAGAAGGCGGCAGGAGAAACACAGATACGCAGTATTTT. Its translation: CASSLEGGRRNTDTQYF.

This clonotype was observed at least ten times. The J gene is TRBJ2-1, the V gene TRBV2; 16 bases agree with TRBD2. Germline V lookup: CDR1 SNHLY, CDR2 FYNNEI. The ends lost 8 bases at V and 7 bases at J; junction bases unmatched: 2. The CDR3 is 14 residues long. CDR3 in amino acids: CASGGLAGGNEQFF. The CDR3 DNA is TGTGCCAGCGGGGGACTAGCGGGGGGGAATGAGCAGTTCTTC.

This clonotype was counted a few times. V gene TRBV2 combines with J gene TRBJ1-2; D is unresolved. V was cut by 2 bases and J by 10 bases, with 8 bases left in between. Germline-derived CDR1 and CDR2 are SNHLY and FYNNEI. The CDR3 is made up of 11 amino acids. CDR3 sequence reads: CASSEWVSYTF. As DNA, the CDR3 is TGTGCCAGCAGTGAATGGGTGTCCTACACCTTC. The complete variable domain, with remaining parts taken from reference TRBV2 and TRBJ1-2, reads EPEVTQTPSHQVTQMGQEVILRCVPISNHLYFYWYRQILGQKVEFLVSFYNNEISEKSEIFDDQFSVERPDGSNFTLKIRSTKLEDSAMYFCASSEWVSYTFGSGTRLTVV.

A few counts support this clonotype. This rearrangement joins TRBV4-3 to TRBJ2-1; TRBD2 aligns across 7 bases. This CDR3 contains 17 residues. Germline V gene sequence: CDR1 LGHNA, CDR2 YSLEER. The V gene end was trimmed by 1 base and the J gene end by 1 base; junction bases not matched to a gene: 7. In DNA form, the CDR3 reads TGCGCCAGCAGCCAAGGGGCTAGCGGATTTTCCTACAATGAGCAGTTCTTC. It specifies CASSQGASGFSYNEQFF.

This clonotype has a handful of counts. The chain couples TRBV6-5 to TRBJ2-7, with 7 bases identical to TRBD1. The junction had 9 bases not matched to a gene; V was cut back by 6 bases and J by 7 bases. This CDR3 has 13 amino acids. Germline values: CDR1 MNHEY, CDR2 SVGAGI. The CDR3 DNA reads as TGTGCCAGCAGCATAAACAGGGGTGCGGAGCAGTACGTC. It codes for CASSINRGAEQYV.

This clonotype was detected only a few times. The chain is built from TRBV20-1 and TRBJ2-3; either TRBD1 or TRBD2 may fit D (7 bases each). V lost 5 bases and J 2 bases, leaving 14 bases between the germline ends. Germline V gene sequence: CDR1 DFQATT, CDR2 SNEGSKA (reference sequence). The CDR3 extends over 14 amino acids. DNA of the CDR3: TGCAGTGCTTCCAGGGGGGGCGACACAGATACGCAGTATTTT. This gives the protein CSASRGGDTDTQYF.

The chain joins TRBV7-9 to TRBJ1-2, with a possible D match to TRBD1 (6 bases). There are 11 residues in the CDR3. Trimming shortened V by 11 bases and J by 4 bases, and 11 bases separated the two germline ends. Germline V lookup: CDR1 SEHNR, CDR2 FQNEAQ (reference sequence). The CDR3 DNA reads as TGTGCCGGGGGGGGCGCCTATGGCTACACCTTC. Protein sequence: CAGGGAYGYTF.

This chain's CDR3 is CASSFQGIDTQYF. The CDR3 region has the DNA TGTGCCAGCAGCTTCCAGGGGATAGATACGCAGTATTTT. V gene TRBV5-5 combines with J gene TRBJ2-3; D perhaps matches TRBD1 (6 bases). The CDR3 has 13 residues. Between the trimmed V and J ends, which lost 2 bases and 5 bases, there was a span of 9 bases. Per the germline V gene, CDR1 is SGHKS and CDR2 is YYEKEE (reference sequence).